A single sample gave rise to the 23 T cell receptor beta chains below, sequenced in a study of regulatory T cells in long-lasting Graves disease. The time point was: newly diagnosed GD, antithyroid drugs for less than 3 months. The TCR library was made from RNA that had been extracted from PBMCs in TRIzol. Relying on iRepertoire HTBI primers and Arm-PCR of CDR3 regions, the team built TCR beta libraries. TCRdb reprocessed the multiplex PCR reads via MiXCR and lists one record per CDR3 protein. Here the sample spans hundreds of thousands of distinct CDR3 sequences, 18% being singletons. The material was peripheral blood mononuclear cells (PBMCs), obtained at new diagnosis, from a patient treated with antithyroid drugs. All receptors derive from a female donor with Graves disease.

In DNA form, the CDR3 reads TGTGCCAGCAGCTTAGGTGACTGGGTAAGCACAGATACGCAGTATTTT. It yields the protein CASSLGDWVSTDTQYF. The rearrangement joins TRBV11-2 to TRBJ2-3; D remains unclear. The CDR3 is made up of 16 amino acids. Per the germline V gene, CDR1 is SGHAT and CDR2 is FQNNGV. The germline V and J ends were trimmed by 1 base and 0 bases, with 11 bases remaining between them.

This clonotype was picked up a small number of times. This chain connects TRBV27 to TRBJ1-6; D call uncertain. V was pared by 3 bases and J by 9 bases, with 9 bases between. This CDR3 has 13 residues. CDR1 is MNHEY and CDR2 is SMNVEV in the germline V gene (reference sequence). This chain's CDR3 is CASSFGRGSPLHF. The CDR3 nucleotides read TGTGCCAGCAGTTTCGGGCGGGGTTCACCCCTCCACTTT.

In regard to this clonotype: One base separates it from a far larger clone, so it is likely a read error. The chain has TRBV11-3 and TRBJ2-7; possibly TRBD2 for D (7 bases). The last part of the DNA fits TRBJ2-1 better; the J call may be wrong. This CDR3 is built from 14 residues. CDR1 is SGHNT, CDR2 YENEEA, per germline. CDR3 in amino acids: CASSLDRGGTEQFF. Written as DNA, the CDR3 is TGTGCCAGCAGCTTGGATAGGGGGGGGACTGAGCAGTTCTTC.

At least ten counts were recorded for this clonotype. This chain joins TRBV28 and TRBJ2-2, with D hard to call. This CDR3 has 14 residues. Germline V lookup: CDR1 MDHEN, CDR2 SYDVKM. The germline V and J ends were trimmed by 1 base and 7 bases, with 10 bases remaining between them. The CDR3 loop is CASSLSFPLGELFF. In nucleotides, the CDR3 is TGTGCCAGCAGTTTATCATTTCCTCTCGGGGAGCTGTTTTTT. Full variable domain (outside the CDR3, taken from reference TRBV28 and TRBJ2-2): DVKVTQSSRYLVKRTGEKVFLECVQDMDHENMFWYRQDPGLGLRLIYFSYDVKMKEKGDIPEGYSVSREKKERFSLILESASTNQTSMYLCASSLSFPLGELFFGEGSRLTVL.

There are many counts of this clonotype. The CDR3 region is CASTRDRVNQPQHF. The DNA of the CDR3 is TGTGCCAGCACCCGGGACAGGGTCAATCAGCCCCAGCATTTT. The genes are TRBV12-3 or TRBV12-4 and TRBJ1-5; 9 bases are shared with TRBD1. The CDR3 has 14 amino acids. With V trimmed by 7 bases and J by 3 bases, 4 bases remained unmatched.

This clonotype was counted many times. The gene calls are TRBV24-1 and TRBJ2-1; the D gene could be TRBD1 or TRBD2 (7 bases each). The germline V and J ends were trimmed by 10 bases and 6 bases, with 15 bases remaining between them. This CDR3 comprises 13 residues. Per the germline V gene, CDR1 is KGHDR and CDR2 is SFDVKD. CDR3 sequence (DNA): TGTGCCACAAGACAGGGCGGGAGCAATGAGCAGTTCTTC. This codes for CATRQGGSNEQFF.

For this clonotype: Given a far larger clone just one base away, this is likely a sequencing read error. This chain connects TRBV2 to TRBJ2-1; the D gene is possibly TRBD2 (6 bases). Germline assignment: CDR1 SNHLY and CDR2 FYNNEI. V lost 10 bases, J lost 10 bases, and 20 bases lay in between. The CDR3 loop spans 13 amino acids. CDR3 DNA: TGTGCCACCCGGAAGGGAGTTGCGGGGGAGCAGTTCTTC. Translating gives CATRKGVAGEQFF.

This clonotype has just a few counts. The J gene is TRBJ1-1, the V gene TRBV6-1, with D possibly TRBD1 on 5 matching bases. Germline V CDR1 and CDR2: MNHNS, SASEGT. This CDR3 comprises 13 residues. The germline V and J ends were trimmed by 4 bases and 0 bases, with 6 bases remaining between them. CDR3 coding DNA: TGTGCCAGCAGTGTACAGGTGAACACTGAAGCTTTCTTT. It encodes CASSVQVNTEAFF.

This clonotype was seen at least ten times. The chain recombines TRBV20-1 with TRBJ1-5, with 7 bases matching TRBD1. CDR1 and CDR2 (germline): DFQATT, SNEGSKA (reference sequence). CDR3 length: 15 residues. The junction had 10 bases not matched to a gene; V was cut back by 6 bases and J by 2 bases. CDR3 DNA sequence: TGCAGTGCAAACGCGGACAGGCGGCGCAATCAGCCCCAGCATTTT. It translates to CSANADRRRNQPQHF.

The sample holds many counts of this clonotype. V usage is TRBV28 and J usage is TRBJ2-1; D uncertain. V was clipped by 10 bases and J by 3 bases, with 16 bases between them. Per germline, CDR1 MDHEN and CDR2 SYDVKM. The CDR3 runs 14 residues. CDR3 nucleotide sequence: TGTGCCACGTCCATTGGGCAGATCTACAATGAGCAGTTCTTC. Translated, it gives CATSIGQIYNEQFF.

This clonotype was recorded many times. The CDR3 DNA sequence: TGTGCCAGCAGTTACAATTGGCAGAGCTCCTACAATGAGCAGTTCTTC. It specifies CASSYNWQSSYNEQFF. The rearrangement links TRBV6-5 to TRBJ2-1; D is uncertain. The CDR3 consists of 16 residues. Per the germline V gene, CDR1 is MNHEY and CDR2 is SVGAGI. Trimming cost V 2 bases and J 0 bases, with 11 bases left between them.

There are many counts of this clonotype. The chain joins TRBV12-5 to TRBJ2-1; 10 positions match TRBD2. V dropped 5 bases and J dropped 5; count of bases not matched to a gene: 6. The CDR3 sequence is 15 residues long. Germline V gene data show CDR1 as LGHNT and CDR2 as FRNRAP. This CDR3 is CASGQAGGPDNEQFF. The CDR3 DNA sequence: TGTGCTAGTGGTCAAGCGGGAGGGCCCGACAATGAGCAGTTCTTC.

This clonotype was found a few times. For the CDR3, the DNA is TGTGCCAGCAGCCAAGACCTAGCGGGAGGGGCCTACGAGCAGTACTTC. Encoded protein: CASSQDLAGGAYEQYF. This rearrangement joins TRBV4-2 to TRBJ2-7, with 12 bases that match TRBD2. The junction had 2 bases not matched to a gene; V was cut back by 0 bases and J by 2 bases. Germline lookup yields CDR1 LGHNA and CDR2 YNFKEQ. The CDR3 covers 16 residues.

This clonotype appeared many times. The chain links TRBV6-1 to TRBJ2-1; TRBD2 aligns across 13 bases. CDR1 is MNHNS and CDR2 is SASEGT in the germline V gene. The junction had 7 bases not matched to a gene; V was cut back by 6 bases and J by 8 bases. The CDR3 spans 15 residues. CDR3 sequence (DNA): TGTGCCAGCAGCCGTACTAGCGGGAGGGTGGATGAGCAGTTCTTC. Translation: CASSRTSGRVDEQFF.

This clonotype appeared many times. The V and J genes are TRBV24-1 and TRBJ1-1, with D possibly TRBD1 on 6 matching bases. The CDR3 covers 13 residues. Germline CDR1 reads KGHDR; CDR2 reads SFDVKD. V was pared by 9 bases and J by 4 bases, with 14 bases between. CDR3: CATAQGRGTEAFF. The CDR3, as DNA: TGTGCCACCGCACAGGGCCGGGGCACTGAAGCTTTCTTT.

This clonotype has ten or more counts. The genes are TRBV2 and TRBJ1-1; D remains ambiguous. Trimming took off 6 bases at V and 1 base at J, with 9 bases between the two ends. The germline CDR1 and CDR2 sequences are SNHLY and FYNNEI. This CDR3 has 13 residues. The CDR3 loop reads CASRKGPNTEAFF. The CDR3 nucleotides read TGTGCCAGCAGAAAAGGTCCGAACACTGAAGCTTTCTTT. Full variable domain (remainder filled in from reference TRBV2 and TRBJ1-1): EPEVTQTPSHQVTQMGQEVILRCVPISNHLYFYWYRQILGQKVEFLVSFYNNEISEKSEIFDDQFSVERPDGSNFTLKIRSTKLEDSAMYFCASRKGPNTEAFFGQGTRLTVV.

This clonotype has ten or more counts. The J gene is TRBJ1-1, the V gene TRBV7-9; D ambiguous. Germline CDR1 SEHNR, CDR2 FQNEAQ (reference sequence). The CDR3 has 13 residues. The ends were cut back, 3 bases at V and 6 bases at J, with 11 bases in the middle. The CDR3 reads CASSLAGVAEAFF. The CDR3, as DNA: TGTGCCAGCAGCTTGGCAGGAGTCGCTGAAGCTTTCTTT. The whole variable domain, remainder taken from reference TRBV7-9 and TRBJ1-1, is DTGVSQNPRHKITKRGQNVTFRCDPISEHNRLYWYRQTLGQGPEFLTYFQNEAQLEKSRLLSDRFSAERPKGSFSTLEIQRTEQGDSAMYLCASSLAGVAEAFFGQGTRLTVV.

Many counts were recorded for this clonotype. In nucleotides, the CDR3 is TGTGCCAGCACCGAGGTTAGCTCTGGGGCCAACGTCCTGACTTTC. Amino acids: CASTEVSSGANVLTF. This rearrangement joins TRBV2 to TRBJ2-6; D remains unclear. V was cut by 7 bases and J by 0 bases, with 10 bases left in between. Germline-derived CDR1 and CDR2 are SNHLY and FYNNEI. The length of the CDR3 is 15 residues.

This clonotype has at least ten counts. The V call is TRBV12-3 or TRBV12-4, the J call TRBJ1-4; TRBD1 aligns across 8 bases. Trimming took 4 bases from V and 7 from J; bases not matched to a gene: 8. The length of the CDR3 is 15 residues. The CDR3 nucleotides read TGTGCCAGCAGTTCGAGCACAGGGGGATTTGAAAAACTGTTTTTT. This translates into CASSSSTGGFEKLFF.

This clonotype was picked up many times. The chain combines TRBV20-1 with TRBJ2-1, with TRBD2 matching 10 bases. CDR3 length equals 22 residues. Trimming removed 5 bases from V and 4 bases from J; junction bases left unmatched: 29. From germline, CDR1 is DFQATT and CDR2 SNEGSKA (reference sequence). CDR3 in DNA: TGCAGTGCTCGACCTGCTGCCGGGGGGGCTAGCGGGAGTGGGGGTGCTTACAATGAGCAGTTCTTC. Its translation: CSARPAAGGASGSGGAYNEQFF.

With regard to this clonotype: The junction and the germline gene differ at one end; a read error may be behind it. The chain couples TRBV2 to TRBJ2-4; TRBD1 matches at 7 bases. Germline V gives CDR1 SNHLY, CDR2 FYNNEI. CDR3 size: 14 residues. The CDR3 DNA reads TGTGCCAGCACATCAAGTAGGACAGGAAACATTCAGCACTTC. Amino acids: CASTSSRTGNIQHF.

This clonotype showed up just a few times. The chain joins TRBV18 to TRBJ1-2; D gene uncertain. Germline V gene sequence: CDR1 KGHSH, CDR2 LQKENI. This CDR3 region has 13 residues. Trimming removed 0 bases from V and 6 bases from J, with 8 bases in between. The CDR3 DNA follows: TGTGCCAGCTCACCACCCCAGAGGGATGGCTACACCTTC. Protein: CASSPPQRDGYTF.

The genes are TRBV18 and TRBJ2-5; possible D gene TRBD2, 5 bases. CDR3 length equals 14 residues. The germline V and J ends were trimmed by 3 bases and 3 bases, with 11 bases remaining between them. Looked up from germline, CDR1 is KGHSH and CDR2 is LQKENI. The DNA for the CDR3 is TGTGCCAGCTCACCTAAAGTGGGAGAAGAGACCCAGTACTTC. Residues: CASSPKVGEETQYF.